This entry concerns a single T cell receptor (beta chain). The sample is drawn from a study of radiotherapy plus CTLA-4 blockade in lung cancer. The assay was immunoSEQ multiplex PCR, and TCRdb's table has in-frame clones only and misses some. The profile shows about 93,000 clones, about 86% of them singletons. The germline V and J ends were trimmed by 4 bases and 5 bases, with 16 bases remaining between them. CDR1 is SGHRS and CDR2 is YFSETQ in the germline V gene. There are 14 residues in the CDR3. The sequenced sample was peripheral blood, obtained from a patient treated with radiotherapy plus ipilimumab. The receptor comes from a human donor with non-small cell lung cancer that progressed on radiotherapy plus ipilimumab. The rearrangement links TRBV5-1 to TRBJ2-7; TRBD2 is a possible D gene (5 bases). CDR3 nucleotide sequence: TGCGCCAGCAGCCCCGGACTGACCTCGGACGAGCAGTACTTC. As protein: CASSPGLTSDEQYF.